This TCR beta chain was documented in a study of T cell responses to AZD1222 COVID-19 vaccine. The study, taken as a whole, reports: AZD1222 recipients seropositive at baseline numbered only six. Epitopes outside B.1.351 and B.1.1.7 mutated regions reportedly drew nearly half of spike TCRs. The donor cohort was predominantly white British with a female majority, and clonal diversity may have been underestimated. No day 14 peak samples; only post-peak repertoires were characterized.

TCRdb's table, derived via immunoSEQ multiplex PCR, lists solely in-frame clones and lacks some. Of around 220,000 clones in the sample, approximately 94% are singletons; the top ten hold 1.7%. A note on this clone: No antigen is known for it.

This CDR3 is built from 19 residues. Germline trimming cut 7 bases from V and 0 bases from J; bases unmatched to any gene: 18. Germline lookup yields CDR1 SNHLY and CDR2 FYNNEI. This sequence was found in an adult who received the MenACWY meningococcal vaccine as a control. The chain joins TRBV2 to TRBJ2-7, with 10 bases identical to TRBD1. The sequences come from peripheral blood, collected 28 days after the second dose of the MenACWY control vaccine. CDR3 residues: CASKGYGTGADPSSYEQYF. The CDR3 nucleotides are TGTGCCAGCAAGGGTTACGGGACAGGGGCCGACCCGAGCTCCTACGAGCAGTACTTC. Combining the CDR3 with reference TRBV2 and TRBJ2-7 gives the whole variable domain EPEVTQTPSHQVTQMGQEVILRCVPISNHLYFYWYRQILGQKVEFLVSFYNNEISEKSEIFDDQFSVERPDGSNFTLKIRSTKLEDSAMYFCASKGYGTGADPSSYEQYFGPGTRLTVT.